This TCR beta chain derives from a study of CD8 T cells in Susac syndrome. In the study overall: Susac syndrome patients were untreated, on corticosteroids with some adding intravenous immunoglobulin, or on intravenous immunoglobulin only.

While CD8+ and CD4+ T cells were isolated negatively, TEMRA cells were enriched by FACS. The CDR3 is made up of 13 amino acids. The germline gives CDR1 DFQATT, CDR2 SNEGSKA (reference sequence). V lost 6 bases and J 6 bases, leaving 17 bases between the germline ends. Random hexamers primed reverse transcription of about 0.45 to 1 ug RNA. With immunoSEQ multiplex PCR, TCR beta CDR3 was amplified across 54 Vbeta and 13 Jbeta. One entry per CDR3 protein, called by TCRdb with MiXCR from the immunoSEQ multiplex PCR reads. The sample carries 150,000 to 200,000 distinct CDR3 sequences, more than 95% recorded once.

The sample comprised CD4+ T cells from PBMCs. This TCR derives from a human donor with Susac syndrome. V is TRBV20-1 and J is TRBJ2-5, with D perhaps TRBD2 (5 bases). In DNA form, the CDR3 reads TGCAGTGCCCCGGGGAGAGGGTTACAGACCCAGTACTTC. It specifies CSAPGRGLQTQYF.